These T cell receptor beta chains were read from a single sample in a study of shared clonotypes between healthy human individuals. TCRdb's table, derived via immunoSEQ multiplex PCR, lists solely in-frame clones and lacks some. The sample lists fewer than 600,000 clones; about four fifths were seen once. Sequenced: PBMCs. The receptors stem from a woman aged 40 to 50 in good health. Some clones in this sample may be carry-over from other donors' samples. Both conserved end residues are part of each CDR3. D genes are given only for firm matches. Only part of the rows carry a size: once, few, many, or a class if the clone is expanded.

TRBV19	TRBD2	TRBJ2-3	NA	CASTAGDITDTQYF	TGTGCCAGTACAGCGGGAGACATCACAGATACGCAGTATTTT
TRBV6-5	TRBD2	TRBJ2-5	once	CASSYAGLAGKETQYF	TGTGCCAGCAGTTACGCGGGGCTAGCGGGGAAAGAGACCCAGTACTTC
TRBV7-2	TRBD1	TRBJ1-2	NA	CASSPTGQAGGYTF	TGTGCCAGCAGTCCTACGGGACAGGCGGGGGGCTACACCTTC
TRBV28	TRBD1	TRBJ2-7	NA	CASRSPSPGQGNEQYF	TGTGCCAGCAGATCACCATCCCCGGGACAGGGGAACGAGCAGTACTTC
TRBV7-9	TRBD1	TRBJ1-3	few	CASSPGQGARGNTIYF	TGTGCCAGCAGCCCCGGACAGGGGGCGCGTGGAAACACCATATATTTT
TRBV29-1	NA	TRBJ2-5	NA	CSVDDPGPSPTQYF	TGCAGCGTTGACGATCCGGGCCCATCGCCGACCCAGTACTTC
TRBV5-1	NA	TRBJ1-2	NA	CATSSGTNYGYTF	TGCGCCACTTCATCAGGGACTAACTATGGCTACACCTTC
TRBV2	NA	TRBJ2-7	few	CASRRTEPSEQYF	TGTGCCAGCAGGAGGACAGAGCCCAGCGAGCAGTACTTC
TRBV7-9	NA	TRBJ1-4	few	CASSRGFTNEKLFF	TGTGCCAGCAGCCGGGGATTCACTAATGAAAAACTGTTTTTT
TRBV27	TRBD1	TRBJ2-1	NA	CASNLGQASYNEQFF	TGTGCCAGCAACCTGGGACAGGCCTCCTACAATGAGCAGTTCTTC
TRBV7-9	NA	TRBJ2-3	NA	CASSLGSTDTQYF	TGTGCCAGCAGCTTAGGATCAACAGATACGCAGTATTTT
TRBV5-1	TRBD2	TRBJ2-7	NA	CASSLGASGSYEQYF	TGCGCCAGCAGCTTGGGGGCTAGCGGCTCCTACGAGCAGTACTTC
TRBV11-2	NA	TRBJ1-1	NA	CASSFAGEAFF	TGTGCCAGCAGCTTCGCCGGGGAGGCTTTCTTT
TRBV13	NA	TRBJ1-2	NA	CASSLGGQGGPYGYTF	TGTGCCAGCAGCTTAGGTGGGCAGGGTGGGCCTTATGGCTACACCTTC
TRBV11-2	NA	TRBJ2-1	once	CASSSLSGPSYNEQFF	TGTGCCAGCAGCTCCCTCAGCGGGCCCTCCTACAATGAGCAGTTCTTC
TRBV7-9	NA	TRBJ1-3	few	CASSLSPNSGNTIYF	TGTGCCAGCAGCTTATCGCCGAACTCTGGAAACACCATATATTTT
TRBV19	NA	TRBJ2-1	NA	CASSIGGNNEQFF	TGTGCCAGTAGTATAGGGGGAAACAATGAGCAGTTCTTC
TRBV5-1	TRBD2	TRBJ2-3	NA	CASSFRTSGAPHQSTDTQYF	TGCGCCAGCAGCTTTAGGACTAGCGGAGCACCCCACCAAAGCACAGATACGCAGTATTTT
TRBV11-2	NA	TRBJ2-7	once	CASSLAFSGTYEQYF	TGTGCCAGCAGCTTAGCGTTTAGCGGTACCTACGAGCAGTACTTC
TRBV18	NA	TRBJ2-2	NA	CASSPNTGELFF	TGTGCCAGCTCACCAAATACCGGGGAGCTGTTTTTT
TRBV9	TRBD2	TRBJ2-1	NA	CASSPGWAGDHNEQFF	TGTGCCAGCAGCCCCGGGTGGGCGGGAGATCACAATGAGCAGTTCTTC
TRBV7-2	TRBD2	TRBJ2-3	NA	CASSAGLAGPTDTQYF	TGTGCCAGCAGTGCAGGACTAGCGGGACCCACAGATACGCAGTATTTT